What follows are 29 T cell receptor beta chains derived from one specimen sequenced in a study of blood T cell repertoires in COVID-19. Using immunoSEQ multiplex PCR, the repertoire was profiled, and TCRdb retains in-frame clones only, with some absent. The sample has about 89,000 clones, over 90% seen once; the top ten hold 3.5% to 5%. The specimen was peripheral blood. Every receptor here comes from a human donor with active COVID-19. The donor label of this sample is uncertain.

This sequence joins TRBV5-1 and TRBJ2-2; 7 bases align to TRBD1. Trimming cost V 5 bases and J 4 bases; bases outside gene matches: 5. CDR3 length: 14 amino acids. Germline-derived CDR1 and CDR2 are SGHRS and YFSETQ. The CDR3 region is CASSRGGFTGELFF. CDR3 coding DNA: TGCGCCAGCAGTAGAGGGGGCTTCACCGGGGAGCTGTTTTTT.

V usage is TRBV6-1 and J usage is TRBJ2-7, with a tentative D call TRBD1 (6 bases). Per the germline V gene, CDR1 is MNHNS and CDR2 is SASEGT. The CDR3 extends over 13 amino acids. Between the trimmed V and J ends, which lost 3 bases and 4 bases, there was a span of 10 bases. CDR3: CASSDTGWYEQYF. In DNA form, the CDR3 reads TGTGCCAGCAGTGATACAGGGTGGTACGAGCAGTACTTC.

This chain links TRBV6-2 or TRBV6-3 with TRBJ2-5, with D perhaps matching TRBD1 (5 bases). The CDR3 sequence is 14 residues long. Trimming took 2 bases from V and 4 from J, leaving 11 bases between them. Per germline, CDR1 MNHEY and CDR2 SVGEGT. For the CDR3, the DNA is TGTGCCAGCAGTTACGGGGCAAGGAGAGAGACCCAGTACTTC. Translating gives CASSYGARRETQYF.

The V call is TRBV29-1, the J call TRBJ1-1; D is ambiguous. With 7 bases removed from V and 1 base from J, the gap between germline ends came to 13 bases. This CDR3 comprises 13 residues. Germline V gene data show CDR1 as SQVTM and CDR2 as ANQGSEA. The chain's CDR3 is CSAGPGRNTEAFF. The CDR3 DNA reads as TGCAGCGCCGGACCGGGGAGGAACACTGAAGCTTTCTTT.

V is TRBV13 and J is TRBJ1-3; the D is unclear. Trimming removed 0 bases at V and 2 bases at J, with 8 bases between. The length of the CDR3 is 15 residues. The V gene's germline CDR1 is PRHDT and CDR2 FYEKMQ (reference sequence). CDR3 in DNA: TGTGCCAGCAGCTTAGGCGTCAGTCCTGGAAACACCATATATTTT. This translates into CASSLGVSPGNTIYF.

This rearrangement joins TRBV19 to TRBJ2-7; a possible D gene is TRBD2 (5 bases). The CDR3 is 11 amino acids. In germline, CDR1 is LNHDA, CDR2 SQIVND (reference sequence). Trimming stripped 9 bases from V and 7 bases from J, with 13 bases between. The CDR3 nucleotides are TGTGCCAGACACGACCGGGGAGAGCAGTACTTC. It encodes CARHDRGEQYF.

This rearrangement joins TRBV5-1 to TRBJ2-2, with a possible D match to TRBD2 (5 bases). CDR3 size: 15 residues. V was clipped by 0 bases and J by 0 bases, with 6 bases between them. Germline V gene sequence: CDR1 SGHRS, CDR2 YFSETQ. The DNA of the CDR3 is TGCGCCAGCAGCTTGGCCGGGACGAACACCGGGGAGCTGTTTTTT. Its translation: CASSLAGTNTGELFF.

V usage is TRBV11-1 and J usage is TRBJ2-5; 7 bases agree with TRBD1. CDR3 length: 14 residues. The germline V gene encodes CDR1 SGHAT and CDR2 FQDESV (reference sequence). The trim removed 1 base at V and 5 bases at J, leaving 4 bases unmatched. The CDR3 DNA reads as TGTGCCAGCAGCTTAGGCCCGGGACAGGAGACCCAGTACTTC. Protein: CASSLGPGQETQYF.

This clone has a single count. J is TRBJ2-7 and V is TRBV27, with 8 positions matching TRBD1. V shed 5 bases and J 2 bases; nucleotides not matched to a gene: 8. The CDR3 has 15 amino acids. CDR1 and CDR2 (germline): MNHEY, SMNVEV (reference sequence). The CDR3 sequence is CASSLQGARPYEQYF. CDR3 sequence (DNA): TGTGCCAGCAGTCTCCAGGGGGCGCGTCCCTACGAGCAGTACTTC.

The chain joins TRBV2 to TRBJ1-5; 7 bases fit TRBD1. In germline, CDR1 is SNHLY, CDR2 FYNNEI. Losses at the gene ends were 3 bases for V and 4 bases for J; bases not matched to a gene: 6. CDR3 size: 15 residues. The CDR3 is CASSDKSGGNQPQHF. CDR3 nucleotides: TGTGCCAGCAGTGATAAGTCAGGGGGGAATCAGCCCCAGCATTTT.

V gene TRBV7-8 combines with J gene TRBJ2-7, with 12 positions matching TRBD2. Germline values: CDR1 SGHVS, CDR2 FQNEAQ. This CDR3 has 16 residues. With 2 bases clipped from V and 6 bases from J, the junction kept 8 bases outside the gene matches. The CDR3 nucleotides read TGTGCCAGCAGCTTAACCCGGACTAGCGGGATCGGCGAGCAGTACTTC. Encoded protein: CASSLTRTSGIGEQYF.

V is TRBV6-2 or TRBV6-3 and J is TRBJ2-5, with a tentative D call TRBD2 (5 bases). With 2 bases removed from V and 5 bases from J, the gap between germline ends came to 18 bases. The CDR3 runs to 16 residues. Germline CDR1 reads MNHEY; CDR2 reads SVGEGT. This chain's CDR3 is CASSYTTWTVTETQYF. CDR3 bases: TGTGCCAGCAGTTACACAACTTGGACTGTAACGGAGACCCAGTACTTC.

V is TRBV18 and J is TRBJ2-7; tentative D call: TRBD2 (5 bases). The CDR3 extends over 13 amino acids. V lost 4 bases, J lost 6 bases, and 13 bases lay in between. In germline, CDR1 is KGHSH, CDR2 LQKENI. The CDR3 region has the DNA TGTGCCAGCTCACGGGAGATAGGTGGCGAGCAGTACTTC. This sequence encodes CASSREIGGEQYF.

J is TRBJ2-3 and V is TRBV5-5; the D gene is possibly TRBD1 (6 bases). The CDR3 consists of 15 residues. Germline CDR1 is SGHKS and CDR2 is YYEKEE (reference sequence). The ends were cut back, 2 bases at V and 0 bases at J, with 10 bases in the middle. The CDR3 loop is CASSLQGPSTDTQYF. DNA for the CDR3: TGTGCCAGCAGCTTACAGGGACCTAGCACAGATACGCAGTATTTT.

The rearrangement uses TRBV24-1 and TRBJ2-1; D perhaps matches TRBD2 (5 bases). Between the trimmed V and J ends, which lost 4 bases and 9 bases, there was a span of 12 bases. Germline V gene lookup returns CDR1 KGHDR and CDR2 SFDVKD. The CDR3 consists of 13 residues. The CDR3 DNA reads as TGTGCCACCAGTGACCGGGTCGCGGGTGAGCAGTTCTTC. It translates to CATSDRVAGEQFF.

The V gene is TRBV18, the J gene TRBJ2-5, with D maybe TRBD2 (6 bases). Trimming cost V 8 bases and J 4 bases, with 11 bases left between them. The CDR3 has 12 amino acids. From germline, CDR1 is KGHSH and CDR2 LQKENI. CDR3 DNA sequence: TGTGCCAGCCGTCGGGAGCTAGAGACCCAGTACTTC. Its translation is CASRRELETQYF.

The DNA for the CDR3 is TGTGCCAGCAGCTCAAAGGGGGTAACAGATACGCAGTATTTT. It codes for CASSSKGVTDTQYF. The chain is built from TRBV7-8 and TRBJ2-3; tentative D call: TRBD1 (6 bases). Germline assignment: CDR1 SGHVS and CDR2 FQNEAQ. The V gene lost 4 bases and the J gene lost 3 bases, with 11 bases spanning the gap. CDR3 length: 14 residues.

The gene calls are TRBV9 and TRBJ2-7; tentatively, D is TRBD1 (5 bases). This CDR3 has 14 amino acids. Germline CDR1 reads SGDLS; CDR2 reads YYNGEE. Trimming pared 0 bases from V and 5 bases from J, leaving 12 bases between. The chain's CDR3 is CASSVGAGKNEQYF. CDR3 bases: TGTGCCAGCAGCGTAGGGGCAGGGAAGAACGAGCAGTACTTC.

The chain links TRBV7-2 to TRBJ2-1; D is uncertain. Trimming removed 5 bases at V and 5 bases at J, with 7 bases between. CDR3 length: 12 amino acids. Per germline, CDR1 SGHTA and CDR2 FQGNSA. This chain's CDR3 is CASSVLDNEQFF. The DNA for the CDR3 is TGTGCCAGCAGCGTACTGGACAATGAGCAGTTCTTC. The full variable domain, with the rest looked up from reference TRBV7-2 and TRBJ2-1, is GAGVSQSPSNKVTEKGKDVELRCDPISGHTALYWYRQSLGQGLEFLIYFQGNSAPDKSGLPSDRFSAERTGGSVSTLTIQRTQQEDSAVYLCASSVLDNEQFFGPGTRLTVL.

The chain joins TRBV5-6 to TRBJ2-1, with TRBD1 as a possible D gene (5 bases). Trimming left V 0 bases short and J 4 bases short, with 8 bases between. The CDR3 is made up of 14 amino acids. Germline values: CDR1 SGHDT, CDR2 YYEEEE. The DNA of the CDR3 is TGTGCCAGCAGCTTGGGACAGTCTTACAATGAGCAGTTCTTC. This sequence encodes CASSLGQSYNEQFF.

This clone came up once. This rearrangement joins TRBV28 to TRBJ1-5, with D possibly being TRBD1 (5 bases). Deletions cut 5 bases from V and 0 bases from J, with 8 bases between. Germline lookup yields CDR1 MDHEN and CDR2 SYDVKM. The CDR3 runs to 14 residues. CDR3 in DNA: TGTGCCAGCAGTGAGGACAATAGCAATCAGCCCCAGCATTTT. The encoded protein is CASSEDNSNQPQHF.

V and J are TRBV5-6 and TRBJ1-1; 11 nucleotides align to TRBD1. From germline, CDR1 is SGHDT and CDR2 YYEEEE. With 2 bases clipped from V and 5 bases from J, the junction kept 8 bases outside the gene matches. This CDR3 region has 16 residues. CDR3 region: CASSFLGQGASTEAFF. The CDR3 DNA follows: TGTGCCAGCAGCTTCCTTGGACAGGGGGCGTCAACTGAAGCTTTCTTT.

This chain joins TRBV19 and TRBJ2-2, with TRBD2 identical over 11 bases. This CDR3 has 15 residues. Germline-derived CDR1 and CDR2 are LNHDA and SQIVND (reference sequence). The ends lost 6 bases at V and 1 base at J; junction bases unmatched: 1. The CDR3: CASSGTSGNTGELFF. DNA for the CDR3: TGTGCCAGTAGCGGGACTAGCGGGAACACCGGGGAGCTGTTTTTT.

CDR3 sequence (DNA): TGCGCCAGCAGTGAGGCTAGCGGAGGGGCGGATACGCAGTATTTT. Translation: CASSEASGGADTQYF. The chain combines TRBV10-1 with TRBJ2-3; 7 positions agree with TRBD2. This CDR3 comprises 15 residues. The J segment lost 6 bases and the V segment lost 2 bases, leaving 8 bases of the junction unmatched. The germline gives CDR1 WNHNN, CDR2 SYGVQD (reference sequence).

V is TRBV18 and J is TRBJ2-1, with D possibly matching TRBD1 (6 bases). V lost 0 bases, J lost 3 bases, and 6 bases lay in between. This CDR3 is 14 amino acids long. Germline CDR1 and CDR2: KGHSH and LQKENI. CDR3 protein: CASSPPTGYNEQFF. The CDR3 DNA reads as TGTGCCAGCTCACCACCGACAGGCTACAATGAGCAGTTCTTC. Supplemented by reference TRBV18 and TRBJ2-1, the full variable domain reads NAGVMQNPRHLVRRRGQEARLRCSPMKGHSHVYWYRQLPEEGLKFMVYLQKENIIDESGMPKERFSAEFPKEGPSILRIQQVVRGDSAAYFCASSPPTGYNEQFFGPGTRLTVL.

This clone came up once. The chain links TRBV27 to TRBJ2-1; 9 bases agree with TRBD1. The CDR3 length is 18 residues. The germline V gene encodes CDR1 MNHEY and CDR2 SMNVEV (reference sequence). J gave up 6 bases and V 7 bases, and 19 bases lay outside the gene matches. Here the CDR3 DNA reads TGTGCCAGCAAAGACAGGGGGGCCCCTCGCGGCTCAGGCAATGAGCAGTTCTTC. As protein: CASKDRGAPRGSGNEQFF.

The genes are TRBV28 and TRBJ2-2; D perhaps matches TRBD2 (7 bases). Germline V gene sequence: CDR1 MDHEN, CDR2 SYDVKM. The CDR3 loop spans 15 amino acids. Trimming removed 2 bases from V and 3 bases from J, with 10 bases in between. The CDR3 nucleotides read TGTGCCAGCAGTTTAGGGGGGGCATACACCGGGGAGCTGTTTTTT. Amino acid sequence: CASSLGGAYTGELFF. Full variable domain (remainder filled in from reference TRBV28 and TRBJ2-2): DVKVTQSSRYLVKRTGEKVFLECVQDMDHENMFWYRQDPGLGLRLIYFSYDVKMKEKGDIPEGYSVSREKKERFSLILESASTNQTSMYLCASSLGGAYTGELFFGEGSRLTVL.

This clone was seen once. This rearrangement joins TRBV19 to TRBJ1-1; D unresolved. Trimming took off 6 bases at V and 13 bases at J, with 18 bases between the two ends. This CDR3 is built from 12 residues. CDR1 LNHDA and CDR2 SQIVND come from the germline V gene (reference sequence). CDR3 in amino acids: CASSNPRSRGFF. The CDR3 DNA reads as TGTGCCAGTAGCAACCCTCGAAGCCGGGGTTTCTTT.

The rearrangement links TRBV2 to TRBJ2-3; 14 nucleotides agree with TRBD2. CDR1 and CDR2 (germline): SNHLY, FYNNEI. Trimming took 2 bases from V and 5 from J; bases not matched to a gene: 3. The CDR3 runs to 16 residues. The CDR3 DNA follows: TGTGCCAGCAGTGAATACGGGACTAGCGGGAGAGATACGCAGTATTTT. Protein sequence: CASSEYGTSGRDTQYF.